The table lists the clone carrying this TCR beta chain with a few counts. Its matching antigen is unknown. This entry comes from a study of T cell repertoires in cytomegalovirus infection. Study-level information: It was the public TCR beta signatures that indicated both CMV infection and matching HLA type.

TCRdb processed the reads anew with MiXCR; each CDR3 protein has one entry. The sample records 80,000 to 95,000 distinct CDR3 sequences, roughly 29% being singletons. V was shortened by 7 bases and J by 1 base, with 10 bases between the two germline ends. Germline CDR1 and CDR2: LNHDA and SQIVND (reference sequence). The CDR3 runs 13 residues. Study-wide results and limits: Carriage of CMV together with the relevant HLA was identifiable through cumulative public TCR beta family frequency.

Sequences were derived from CD8+ T cells from cultured PBMCs, sampled from culture after CMV antigen stimulation. The receptor was derived from a human donor in good health (CMV status not recorded). Some clones in this sample may be carry-over from other donors' samples. This chain joins TRBV19 and TRBJ1-1; the D is unclear. CDR3 DNA sequence: TGTGCCAGTACCCCTGGGTCGAACACTGAAGCTTTCTTT. Translation: CASTPGSNTEAFF.